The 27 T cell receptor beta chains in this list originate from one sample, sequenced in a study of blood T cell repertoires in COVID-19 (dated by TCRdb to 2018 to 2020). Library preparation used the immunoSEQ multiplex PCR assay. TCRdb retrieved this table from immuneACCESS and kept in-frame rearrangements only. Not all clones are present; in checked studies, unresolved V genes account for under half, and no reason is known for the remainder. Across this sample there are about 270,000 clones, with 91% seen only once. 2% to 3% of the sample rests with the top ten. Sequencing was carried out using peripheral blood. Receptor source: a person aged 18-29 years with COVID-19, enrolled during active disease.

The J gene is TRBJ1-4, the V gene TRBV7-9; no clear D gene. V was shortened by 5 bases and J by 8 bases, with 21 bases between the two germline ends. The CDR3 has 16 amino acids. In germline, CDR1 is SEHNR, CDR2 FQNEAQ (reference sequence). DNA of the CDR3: TGTGCCAGCAGCATCGACGAACTAGCCGAGGGAGAAAAACTGTTTTTT. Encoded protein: CASSIDELAEGEKLFF.

CDR3 loop: CASSGRQGAAYEQYF. DNA for the CDR3: TGTGCCAGCTCAGGCCGACAGGGGGCGGCCTACGAGCAGTACTTC. The chain is built from TRBV18 and TRBJ2-7; 10 nucleotides agree with TRBD1. Germline CDR1 KGHSH, CDR2 LQKENI. V lost 5 bases to trimming and J lost 2 bases; unmatched junction nucleotides: 6. CDR3 size: 15 residues.

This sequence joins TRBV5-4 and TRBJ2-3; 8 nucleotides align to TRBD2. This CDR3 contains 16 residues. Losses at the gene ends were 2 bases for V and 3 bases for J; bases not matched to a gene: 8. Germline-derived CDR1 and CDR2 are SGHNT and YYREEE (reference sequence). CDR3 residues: CASSFGGSGKTDTQYF. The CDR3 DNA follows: TGTGCCAGCAGCTTCGGGGGTAGCGGGAAAACAGATACGCAGTATTTT.

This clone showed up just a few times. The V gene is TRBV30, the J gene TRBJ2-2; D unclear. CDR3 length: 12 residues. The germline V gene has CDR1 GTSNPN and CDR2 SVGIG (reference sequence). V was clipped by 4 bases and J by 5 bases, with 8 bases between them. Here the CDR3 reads CAWNPNTGELFF. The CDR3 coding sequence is TGTGCCTGGAATCCAAATACCGGGGAGCTGTTTTTT.

DNA of the CDR3: TGCAGCGTTGAGACTAGCGGACAAGAGACCCAGTACTTC. This gives the protein CSVETSGQETQYF. The rearrangement uses TRBV29-1 and TRBJ2-5; 9 nucleotides align to TRBD2. The CDR3 extends over 13 amino acids. With 3 bases clipped from V and 2 bases from J, the junction kept 1 base outside the gene matches. From germline, CDR1 is SQVTM and CDR2 ANQGSEA. The whole variable domain, filled in from reference TRBV29-1 and TRBJ2-5, reads SAVISQKPSRDICQRGTSLTIQCQVDSQVTMMFWYRQQPGQSLTLIATANQGSEATYESGFVIDKFPISRPNLTFSTLTVSNMSPEDSSIYLCSVETSGQETQYFGPGTRLLVL.

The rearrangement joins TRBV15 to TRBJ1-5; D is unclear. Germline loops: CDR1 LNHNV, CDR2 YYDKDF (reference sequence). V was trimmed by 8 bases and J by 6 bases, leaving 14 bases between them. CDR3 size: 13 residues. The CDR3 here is CATQPGSSQPQHF. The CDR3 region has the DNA TGTGCCACCCAACCGGGGTCGAGTCAGCCCCAGCATTTT.

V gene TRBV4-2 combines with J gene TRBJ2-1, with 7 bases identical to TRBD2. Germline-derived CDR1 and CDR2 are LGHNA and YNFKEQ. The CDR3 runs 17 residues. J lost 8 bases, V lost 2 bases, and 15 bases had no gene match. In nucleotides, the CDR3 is TGTGCCAGCAGCCAACAGGTCGGGGGGAGACTAGCCGATGAGCAGTTCTTC. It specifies CASSQQVGGRLADEQFF.

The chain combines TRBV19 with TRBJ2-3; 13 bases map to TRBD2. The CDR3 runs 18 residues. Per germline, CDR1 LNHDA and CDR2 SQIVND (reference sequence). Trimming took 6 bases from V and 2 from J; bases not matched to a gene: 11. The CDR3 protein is CASSRGLAGALNTDTQYF. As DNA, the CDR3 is TGTGCCAGTAGCCGAGGACTAGCGGGAGCCTTGAACACAGATACGCAGTATTTT.

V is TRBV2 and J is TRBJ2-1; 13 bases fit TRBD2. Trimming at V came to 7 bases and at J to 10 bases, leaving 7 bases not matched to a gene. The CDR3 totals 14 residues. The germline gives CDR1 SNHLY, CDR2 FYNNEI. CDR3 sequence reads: CASIRSGLAGEQFF. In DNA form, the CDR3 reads TGTGCCAGCATAAGGTCGGGACTAGCGGGGGAGCAGTTCTTC.

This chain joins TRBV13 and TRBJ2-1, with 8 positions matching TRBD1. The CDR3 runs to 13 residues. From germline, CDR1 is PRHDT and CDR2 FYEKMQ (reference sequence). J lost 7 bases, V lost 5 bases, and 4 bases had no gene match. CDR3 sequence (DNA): TGTGCCAGCAGCCCCGGGGACAGGAATGAGCAGTTCTTC. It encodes CASSPGDRNEQFF.

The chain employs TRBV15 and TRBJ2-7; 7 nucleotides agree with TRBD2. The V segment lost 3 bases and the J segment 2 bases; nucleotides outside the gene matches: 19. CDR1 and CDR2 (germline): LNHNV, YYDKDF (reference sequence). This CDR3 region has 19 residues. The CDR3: CATSRDSLWDSGPTYEQYF. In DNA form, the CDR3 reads TGTGCCACCAGCAGGGATTCCCTGTGGGATAGCGGGCCGACCTACGAGCAGTACTTC.

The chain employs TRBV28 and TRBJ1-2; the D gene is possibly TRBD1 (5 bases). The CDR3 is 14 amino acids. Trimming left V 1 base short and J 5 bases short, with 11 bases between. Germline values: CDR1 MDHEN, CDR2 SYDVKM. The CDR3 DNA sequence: TGTGCCAGCAGTTTATTCCAGGGATATTATGGCTACACCTTC. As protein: CASSLFQGYYGYTF.

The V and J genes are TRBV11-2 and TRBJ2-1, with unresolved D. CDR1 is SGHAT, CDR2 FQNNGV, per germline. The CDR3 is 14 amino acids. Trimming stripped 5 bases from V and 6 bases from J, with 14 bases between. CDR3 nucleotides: TGTGCCAGCAGCCCGAAAGCGACCCGCAATGAGCAGTTCTTC. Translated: CASSPKATRNEQFF. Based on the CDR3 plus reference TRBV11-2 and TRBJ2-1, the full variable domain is EAGVAQSPRYKIIEKRQSVAFWCNPISGHATLYWYQQILGQGPKLLIQFQNNGVVDDSQLPKDRFSAERLKGVDSTLKIQPAKLEDSAVYLCASSPKATRNEQFFGPGTRLTVL.

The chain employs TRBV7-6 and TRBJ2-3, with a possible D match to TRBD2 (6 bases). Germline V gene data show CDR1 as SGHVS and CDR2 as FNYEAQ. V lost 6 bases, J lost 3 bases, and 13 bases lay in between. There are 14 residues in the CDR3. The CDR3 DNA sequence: TGTGCCAGCAGTTGGGCCGCGGGAACAGATACGCAGTATTTT. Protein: CASSWAAGTDTQYF. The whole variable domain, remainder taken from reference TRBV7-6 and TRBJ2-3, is GAGVSQSPRYKVTKRGQDVALRCDPISGHVSLYWYRQALGQGPEFLTYFNYEAQQDKSGLPNDRFSAERPEGSISTLTIQRTEQRDSAMYRCASSWAAGTDTQYFGPGTRLTVL.

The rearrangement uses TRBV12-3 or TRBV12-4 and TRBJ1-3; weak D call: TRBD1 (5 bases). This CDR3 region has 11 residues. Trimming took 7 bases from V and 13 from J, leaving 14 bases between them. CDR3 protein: CASTPGHAIYF. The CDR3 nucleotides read TGTGCCAGCACCCCCGGACATGCGATATATTTT.

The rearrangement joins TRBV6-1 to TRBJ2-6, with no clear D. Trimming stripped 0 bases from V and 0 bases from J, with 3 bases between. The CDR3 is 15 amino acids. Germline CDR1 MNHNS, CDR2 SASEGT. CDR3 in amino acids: CASSEANSGANVLTF. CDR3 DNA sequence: TGTGCCAGCAGTGAAGCCAACTCTGGGGCCAACGTCCTGACTTTC.

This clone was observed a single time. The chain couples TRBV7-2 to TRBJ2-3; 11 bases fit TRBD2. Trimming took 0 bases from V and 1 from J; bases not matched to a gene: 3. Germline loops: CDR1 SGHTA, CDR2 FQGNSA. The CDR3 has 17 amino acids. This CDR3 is CASSLARGLAGTDTQYF. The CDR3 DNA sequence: TGTGCCAGCAGCTTAGCGAGGGGACTAGCGGGCACAGATACGCAGTATTTT.

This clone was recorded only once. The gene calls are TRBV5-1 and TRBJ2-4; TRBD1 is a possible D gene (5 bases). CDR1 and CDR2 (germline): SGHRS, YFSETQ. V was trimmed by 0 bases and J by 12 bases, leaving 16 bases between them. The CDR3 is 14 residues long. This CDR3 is CASSLGRAEGDQYF. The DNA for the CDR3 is TGCGCCAGCAGCTTGGGCAGGGCGGAAGGAGATCAGTACTTC. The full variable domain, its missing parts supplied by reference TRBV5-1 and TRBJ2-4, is KAGVTQTPRYLIKTRGQQVTLSCSPISGHRSVSWYQQTPGQGLQFLFEYFSETQRNKGNFPGRFSGRQFSNSRSEMNVSTLELGDSALYLCASSLGRAEGDQYFGAGTRLSVL.

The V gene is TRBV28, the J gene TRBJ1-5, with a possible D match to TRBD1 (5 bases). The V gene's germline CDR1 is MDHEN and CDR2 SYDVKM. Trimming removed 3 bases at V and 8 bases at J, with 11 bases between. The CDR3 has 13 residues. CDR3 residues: CASSFFRGEPQHF. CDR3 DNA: TGTGCCAGCAGTTTCTTTAGGGGTGAGCCCCAGCATTTT.

The CDR3 DNA follows: TGTGCCAGTAGTATTGCCGAGAGCTCCTACGAGCAGTACTTC. Its protein product is CASSIAESSYEQYF. The V and J genes are TRBV19 and TRBJ2-7; D is ambiguous. Germline V gene sequence: CDR1 LNHDA, CDR2 SQIVND (reference sequence). The CDR3 consists of 14 residues. V gave up 3 bases and J gave up 0 bases, with 9 bases separating them.

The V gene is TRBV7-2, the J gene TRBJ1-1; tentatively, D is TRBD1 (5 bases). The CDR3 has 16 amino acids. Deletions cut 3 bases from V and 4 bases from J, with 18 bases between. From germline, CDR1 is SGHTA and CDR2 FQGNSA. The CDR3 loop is CASSFAGLLGGTEAFF. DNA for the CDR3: TGTGCCAGCAGCTTTGCCGGACTGTTGGGGGGCACTGAAGCTTTCTTT. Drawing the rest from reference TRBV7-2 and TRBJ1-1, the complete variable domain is GAGVSQSPSNKVTEKGKDVELRCDPISGHTALYWYRQSLGQGLEFLIYFQGNSAPDKSGLPSDRFSAERTGGSVSTLTIQRTQQEDSAVYLCASSFAGLLGGTEAFFGQGTRLTVV.

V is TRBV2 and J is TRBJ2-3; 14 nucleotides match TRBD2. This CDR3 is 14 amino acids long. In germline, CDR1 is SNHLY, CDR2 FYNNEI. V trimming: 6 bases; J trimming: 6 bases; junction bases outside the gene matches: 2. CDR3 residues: CASRTSGRADTQYF. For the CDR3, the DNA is TGTGCCAGCAGGACTAGCGGGAGGGCGGATACGCAGTATTTT.

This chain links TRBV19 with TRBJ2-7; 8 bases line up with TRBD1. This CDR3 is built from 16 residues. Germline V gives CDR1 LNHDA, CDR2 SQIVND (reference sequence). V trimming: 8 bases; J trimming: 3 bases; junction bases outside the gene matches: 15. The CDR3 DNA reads TGTGCCAGTCAGAGGGATTTTAGACAGGGGCACTACGAGCAGTACTTC. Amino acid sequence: CASQRDFRQGHYEQYF.

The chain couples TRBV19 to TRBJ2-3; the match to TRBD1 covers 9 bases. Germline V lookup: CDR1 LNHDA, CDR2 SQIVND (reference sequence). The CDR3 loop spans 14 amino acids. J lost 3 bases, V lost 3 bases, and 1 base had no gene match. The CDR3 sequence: CASSIGTGTDTQYF. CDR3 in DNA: TGTGCCAGTAGTATTGGGACAGGGACAGATACGCAGTATTTT.

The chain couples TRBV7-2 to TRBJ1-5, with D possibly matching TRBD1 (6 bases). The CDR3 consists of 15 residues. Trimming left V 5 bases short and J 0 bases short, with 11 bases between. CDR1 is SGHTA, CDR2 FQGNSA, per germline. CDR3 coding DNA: TGTGCCAGCAGCGAGGACAGTAATAGCAATCAGCCCCAGCATTTT. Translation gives CASSEDSNSNQPQHF.

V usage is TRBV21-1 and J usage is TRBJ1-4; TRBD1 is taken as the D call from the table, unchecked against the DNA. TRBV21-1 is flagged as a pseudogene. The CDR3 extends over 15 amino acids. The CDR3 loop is CASSGPGHRNEKLFF. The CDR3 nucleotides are TGTGCCAGCAGCGGTCCGGGACACCGTAATGAAAAACTGTTTTTT.

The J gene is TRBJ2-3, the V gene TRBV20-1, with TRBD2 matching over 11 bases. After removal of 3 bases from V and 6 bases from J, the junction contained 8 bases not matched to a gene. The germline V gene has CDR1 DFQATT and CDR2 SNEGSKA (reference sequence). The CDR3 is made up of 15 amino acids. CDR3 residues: CSASSTSGSGDTQYF. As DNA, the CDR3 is TGCAGTGCTAGTTCTACTAGCGGGAGCGGGGATACGCAGTATTTT.